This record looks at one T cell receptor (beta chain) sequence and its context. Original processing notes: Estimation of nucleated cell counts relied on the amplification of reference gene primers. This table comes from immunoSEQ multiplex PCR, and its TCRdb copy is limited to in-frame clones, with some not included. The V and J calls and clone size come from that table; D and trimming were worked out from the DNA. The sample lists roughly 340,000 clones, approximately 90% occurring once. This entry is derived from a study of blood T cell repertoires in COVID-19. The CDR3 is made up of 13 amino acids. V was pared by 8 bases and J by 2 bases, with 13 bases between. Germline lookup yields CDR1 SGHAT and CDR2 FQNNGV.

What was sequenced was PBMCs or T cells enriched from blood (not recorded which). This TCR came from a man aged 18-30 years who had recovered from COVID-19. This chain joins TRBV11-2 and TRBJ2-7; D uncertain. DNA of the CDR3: TGTGCCAGCGGGCAGGTAAGCCCCTACGAGCAGTACTTC. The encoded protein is CASGQVSPYEQYF.